Below, one TCR beta chain is given with its context. Enrolled through a virtual design, the participants were between 18 and 89 years of age and came from some 26 US areas. Donors were grouped by their self-reported clinical history. The data stem from a study of blood T cell repertoires in COVID-19. Study at large: There were acute and convalescent COVID-19 samples, and they came from the United States, Italy and Spain.

Germline V gene lookup returns CDR1 KGHSH and CDR2 LQKENI. After removal of 2 bases from V and 0 bases from J, the junction contained 5 bases not matched to a gene. This CDR3 has 16 residues. Original processing methods: It was from reference gene primer amplification that nucleated cell counts were estimated. Profiled with immunoSEQ multiplex PCR; TCRdb holds only in-frame clones, not every one. V and J calls and clone size are as listed in that table; D and trimming were resolved from the DNA. The top ten hold approximately 1.5% of the sample, which has roughly 400,000 clones, roughly 88% seen once.

The chain uses TRBV18 and TRBJ2-3; 7 nucleotides line up with TRBD1. This clonotype was obtained from a woman younger than 35 who had been exposed to COVID-19. The sequencing input was PBMCs or T cells enriched from blood (not recorded which). The CDR3 DNA follows: TGTGCCAGCTCACCAAGGGGACAGTCTAGCACAGATACGCAGTATTTT. This encodes CASSPRGQSSTDTQYF.